The entry below describes one T cell receptor (beta chain). This clone's antigen is unknown. No base-level quality is on record; no much larger clone is a single base apart. Ficoll-Paque density gradient centrifugation was the method used to isolate PBMCs. The CDR3 spans 14 residues, from the cysteine through the phenylalanine. The entry retains the CDR3 DNA only, 42 bases that are in frame from base 1. Between the V and J ends, shortened by 3 bases and 7 bases respectively, the junction contains 15 bases. The sample is drawn from a study of T-cell memory formation after mild COVID-19 (dated by TCRdb to the early 2020s). About the study as a whole: Most TCR sequence clusters were specific to one of the two donors. T-cell clones expanding and contracting after mild COVID-19 in a couple of donors were tracked by longitudinal TCRalpha and TCRbeta repertoire sequencing. The cohort was made up of two young adult volunteers, one female and one male, who were previously healthy.

Sequenced using an Illumina NovaSeq 6000. cDNA libraries for TCRalpha and TCRbeta were prepared by 5'RACE using constant-segment primers, with sample barcodes and unique molecular identifiers added. RNA was extracted from every sample with Trizol reagent. Library amplification was performed in two PCR steps, and a second sample barcode and Illumina TruSeq adapters were introduced in the second step. Libraries were sequenced on an Illumina NovaSeq with 2 x 150 bp paired-end reads. Concerning the study's data processing: The reads were demultiplexed and collapsed into UMI-guided consensus sequences using migec v1.2.7. Using mixcr v2.1.11, UMI consensuses were aligned to TRA and TRB V and J templates and then assembled into clonotypes. Clonotypes were classified as expanded or contracted when called significant by both edgeR and NoisET, with noise models trained on biological replicates. For edgeR calls, a false discovery rate-adjusted p below 0.01 and a log2 fold-change threshold of 1 were applied. As an exploratory analysis of dynamics, PCA with hierarchical clustering was applied to max-normalized trajectories of the 1000 most abundant clonotypes. The CD4 or CD8 phenotype of responding clones was assigned using the separately sequenced CD4+ and CD8+ repertoires. TCRdb trimmed public reads at Q25 via fastp, called clones via MiXCR and kept in-frame beta chains. Entries that share a CDR3 protein sequence are merged under the most common genes and DNA. The V and J calls here are based on TCRdb, not the publication. The sample table holds some 490,000 distinct CDR3 sequences, of which approximately 18% were seen once. The top ten clonotypes cover around an eighth of the sample.

Results the study describes overall, beyond this receptor: Contracting CD4+ clones were located mainly in the CM and EM memory subsets, whereas CD8+ clones were found to be enriched in EMRA. Clones contracting from day 15 to 85 had balanced CD4/CD8 phenotypes, while a second wave expanding from day 15 to 37 was biased towards CD4+. Only two mild cases were covered in the study, and larger cohorts including severe cases with pre-infection samples were considered necessary. Some responding clones were detected in pre-infection memory, which suggested that pre-existing cross-reactive memory T cells had joined the SARS-CoV-2 response. SARS-CoV-2 specificity was not confirmed for the second-wave clones peaking on day 37.

Input material: PBMCs or a T cell subset sorted from them (not recorded which). The receptor chain draws on TRBV12-3 or TRBV12-4 and TRBJ1-2; matching of 5 bases hints at TRBD1 as the D gene. This TCR derives from an adult woman who had mild COVID-19 (a few samples of this study predate the infection). The sample titles of this study are shuffled in the database, so cell type and time point are left out; the donor was told from shared clones. Here the CDR3 is given as CASSFRTSPTGYTF. The nucleotide sequence reads TGTGCCAGCAGTTTTCGGACAAGTCCGACTGGCTACACCTTC.